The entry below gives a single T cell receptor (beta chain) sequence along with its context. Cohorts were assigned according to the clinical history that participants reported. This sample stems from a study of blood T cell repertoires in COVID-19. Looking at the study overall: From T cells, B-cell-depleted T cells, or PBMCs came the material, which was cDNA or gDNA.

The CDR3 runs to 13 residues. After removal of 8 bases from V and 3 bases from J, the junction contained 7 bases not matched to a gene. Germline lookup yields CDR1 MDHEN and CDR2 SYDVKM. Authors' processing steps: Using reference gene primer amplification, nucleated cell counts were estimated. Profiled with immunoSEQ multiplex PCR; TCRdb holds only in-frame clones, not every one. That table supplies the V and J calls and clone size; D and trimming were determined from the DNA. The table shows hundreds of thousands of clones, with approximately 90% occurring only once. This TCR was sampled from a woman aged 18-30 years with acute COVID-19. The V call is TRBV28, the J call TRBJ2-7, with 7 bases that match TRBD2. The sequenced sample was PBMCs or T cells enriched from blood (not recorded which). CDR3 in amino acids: CASRMGGGYEQYF. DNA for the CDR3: TGTGCCAGCCGGATGGGGGGGGGCTACGAGCAGTACTTC.